Each of the 13 T cell receptor beta chains below was sequenced from the same sample in a study of cytomegalovirus exposure and HLA in healthy donors. Profiled with immunoSEQ multiplex PCR; TCRdb holds only in-frame clones, not every one. In the table there are under 400,000 clones, roughly 87% of which are singletons. Sequenced material: PBMCs. The receptors stem from a man aged 25 to 45 in good health and CMV-seronegative.

V usage is TRBV7-9 and J usage is TRBJ1-2, with D hard to call. The CDR3 extends over 14 amino acids. The germline V gene has CDR1 SEHNR and CDR2 FQNEAQ (reference sequence). Trimming removed 7 bases from V and 2 bases from J, with 14 bases in between. DNA for the CDR3: TGTGCCAGCACTATAGAGGCCGGGAACTATGGCTACACCTTC. The encoded protein is CASTIEAGNYGYTF.

This chain links TRBV11-1 with TRBJ2-5; no clear D. CDR1 is SGHAT, CDR2 FQDESV, per germline (reference sequence). The CDR3 covers 13 residues. Trimming removed 6 bases at V and 5 bases at J, with 13 bases between. CDR3 coding DNA: TGTGCCAGCAGACCAACCCTCGGGGAGACCCAGTACTTC. As protein: CASRPTLGETQYF.

This rearrangement joins TRBV5-1 to TRBJ2-7, with D maybe TRBD2 (6 bases). In germline, CDR1 is SGHRS, CDR2 YFSETQ. V lost 0 bases, J lost 4 bases, and 11 bases lay in between. The CDR3 consists of 14 residues. The CDR3 coding sequence is TGCGCCAGCAGCTTGGCCGGGGGACCTTACGAGCAGTACTTC. The encoded protein is CASSLAGGPYEQYF.

This chain uses TRBV2 with TRBJ2-3; 7 bases match TRBD2. J lost 4 bases, V lost 5 bases, and 9 bases had no gene match. CDR1 is SNHLY, CDR2 FYNNEI, per germline. The CDR3 contains 15 residues. CDR3: CASSTWGGGADTQYF. The CDR3 coding sequence is TGTGCCAGCAGTACCTGGGGGGGTGGGGCAGATACGCAGTATTTT.

The chain recombines TRBV19 with TRBJ1-2, with a possible D match to TRBD1 (6 bases). CDR1 and CDR2 (germline): LNHDA, SQIVND (reference sequence). Trimming removed 2 bases at V and 0 bases at J, with 13 bases between. This CDR3 has 16 amino acids. The CDR3 here is CASSIHGQIANYGYTF. For the CDR3, the DNA is TGTGCCAGTAGTATACACGGACAGATAGCTAACTATGGCTACACCTTC.

The chain carries TRBV14 and TRBJ2-2; D may be TRBD2 (5 bases). Germline V gene sequence: CDR1 SGHDN, CDR2 FVKESK. CDR3 size: 16 residues. Trimming removed 0 bases from V and 1 base from J, with 9 bases in between. The CDR3 sequence is CASSQDELVNTGELFF. The DNA of the CDR3 is TGTGCCAGCAGCCAAGATGAACTAGTGAACACCGGGGAGCTGTTTTTT.

V is TRBV2 and J is TRBJ1-5; perhaps TRBD1 as D (6 bases). V was pared by 1 base and J by 6 bases, with 16 bases between. The CDR3 length is 16 residues. Germline lookup yields CDR1 SNHLY and CDR2 FYNNEI. CDR3 sequence reads: CASSEDRAVLGQPQHF. The CDR3 nucleotides read TGTGCCAGCAGTGAAGACAGGGCGGTGTTGGGTCAGCCCCAGCATTTT. The full variable domain, rest sourced from reference TRBV2 and TRBJ1-5, is EPEVTQTPSHQVTQMGQEVILRCVPISNHLYFYWYRQILGQKVEFLVSFYNNEISEKSEIFDDQFSVERPDGSNFTLKIRSTKLEDSAMYFCASSEDRAVLGQPQHFGDGTRLSIL.

The CDR3 sequence is CASTRQGFFQETQYF. In DNA, the CDR3 is TGTGCCAGCACTAGACAGGGTTTCTTCCAAGAGACCCAGTACTTC. The genes are TRBV6-1 and TRBJ2-5, with 7 bases fitting TRBD1. Per the germline V gene, CDR1 is MNHNS and CDR2 is SASEGT. There are 15 residues in the CDR3. Trimming removed 7 bases from V and 1 base from J; junction bases left unmatched: 9.

The V gene is TRBV13, the J gene TRBJ2-6, with D tentatively TRBD1 (6 bases). This CDR3 contains 17 residues. The germline V gene has CDR1 PRHDT and CDR2 FYEKMQ (reference sequence). V lost 5 bases and J lost 4, with 18 bases in between. The CDR3 reads CASSQSTGQYGANVLTF. The CDR3 DNA reads as TGTGCCAGCAGCCAATCTACTGGACAGTACGGGGCCAACGTCCTGACTTTC.

The V call is TRBV6-5, the J call TRBJ2-3; 7 bases fit TRBD2. Looked up from germline, CDR1 is MNHEY and CDR2 is SVGAGI. Trimming cost V 7 bases and J 1 base; bases outside gene matches: 8. There are 15 residues in the CDR3. The CDR3 sequence: CASTDPRGGTDTQYF. The CDR3 bases are TGTGCCAGCACCGATCCCCGGGGGGGCACAGATACGCAGTATTTT.

This chain links TRBV4-1 with TRBJ2-2; maybe TRBD1 (6 bases). Looked up from germline, CDR1 is MGHRA and CDR2 is YSYEKL. Trimming removed 0 bases at V and 0 bases at J, with 17 bases between. The CDR3 loop spans 19 amino acids. CDR3 region: CASSQDPAGTKTNTGELFF. The CDR3 region has the DNA TGCGCCAGCAGCCAAGACCCGGCCGGGACAAAGACGAACACCGGGGAGCTGTTTTTT.

The V gene is TRBV27, the J gene TRBJ2-4; D may be TRBD1 (8 bases). V lost 5 bases, J lost 9 bases, and 26 bases lay in between. Germline loops: CDR1 MNHEY, CDR2 SMNVEV (reference sequence). The CDR3 length is 17 residues. The CDR3 sequence: CASSALGQGVGRGIQYF. The CDR3 nucleotides read TGTGCCAGCAGTGCCCTCGGACAGGGCGTGGGGAGGGGCATTCAGTACTTC.

The rearrangement joins TRBV5-4 to TRBJ2-2; D gene unclear. CDR3 length equals 13 residues. V was shortened by 0 bases and J by 5 bases, with 5 bases between the two germline ends. Germline CDR1 SGHNT, CDR2 YYREEE (reference sequence). Here the CDR3 reads CASSLDKTGELFF. DNA for the CDR3: TGTGCCAGCAGCTTGGACAAGACCGGGGAGCTGTTTTTT.